The rows below give T cell receptor beta chains drawn from one sample of a study of blood T cell repertoires in COVID-19. The table came from immunoSEQ multiplex PCR; TCRdb's copy has only in-frame clones and leaves some out. Counted here are about 220,000 clones, around 85% occurring once; the ten biggest clones make up under 1.5%. Sample: PBMCs or T cells enriched from blood (not recorded which). All receptors come from a middle-aged woman with acute COVID-19. Each CDR3 is given with its conserved first and last residue. Expanded clones are given a class, and other clones once, few, many or no size at all.

clone_size	v_call	j_call	cdr3_aa
.	TRBV19	TRBJ1-1	CASSMERGRDTEAFF
.	TRBV19	TRBJ2-1	CASSNPRGDHNEQFF
.	TRBV6-6	TRBJ2-7	CASSTPGLAVHEQYF
.	TRBV6-2/TRBV6-3	TRBJ1-2	CASSTGGIRSYTF
.	TRBV3-1/TRBV3-2	TRBJ1-1	CASSLQGRGTEAFF
.	TRBV7-9	TRBJ2-1	CASSLRPLGNEQFF
.	TRBV24-1	TRBJ1-4	CATSDAGTGLTNEKLFF
.	TRBV4-2	TRBJ2-1	CASSQDLPAGGPNEQFF
.	TRBV6-1	TRBJ1-5	CASSGGEYSHSNQPQHF
.	TRBV30	TRBJ2-2	CAWNRGINTGELFF
.	TRBV11-3	TRBJ2-1	CASSSRAGGLYNEQFF
.	TRBV5-4	TRBJ1-1	CASSLYRGDTEAFF
.	TRBV6-5	TRBJ2-1	CASSRTSYNEQFF
.	TRBV18	TRBJ2-2	CASSPAREGTGELFF
.	TRBV5-6	TRBJ1-2	CASSGVTYGYTF
.	TRBV27	TRBJ2-7	CASSPGTAYYEQYF
.	TRBV7-9	TRBJ2-7	CASSFAWTGNEQYF
.	TRBV11-3	TRBJ2-3	CASSLDGSGRVTDTQYF
.	TRBV5-1	TRBJ1-1	CASSLSPGVNTEAFF
few	TRBV24-1	TRBJ2-3	CATSVHSGSTDTQYF
once	TRBV5-1	TRBJ1-1	CASSLQGQSRTEAFF
.	TRBV19	TRBJ1-2	CASSIGTEIYGYTF
once	TRBV27	TRBJ1-5	CASSLQGRNQPQHF
once	TRBV30	TRBJ2-6	CAWSVRGAGANVLTF